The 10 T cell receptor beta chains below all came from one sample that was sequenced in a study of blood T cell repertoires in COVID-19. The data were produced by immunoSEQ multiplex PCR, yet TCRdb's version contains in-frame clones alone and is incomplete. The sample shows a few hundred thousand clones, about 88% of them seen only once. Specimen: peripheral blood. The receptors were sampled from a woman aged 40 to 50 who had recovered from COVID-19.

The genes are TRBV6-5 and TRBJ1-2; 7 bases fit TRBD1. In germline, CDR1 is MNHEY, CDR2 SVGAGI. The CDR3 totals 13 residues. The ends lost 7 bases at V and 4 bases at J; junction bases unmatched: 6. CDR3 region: CASKPGQTYGYTF. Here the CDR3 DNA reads TGTGCCAGCAAACCGGGACAGACCTATGGCTACACCTTC.

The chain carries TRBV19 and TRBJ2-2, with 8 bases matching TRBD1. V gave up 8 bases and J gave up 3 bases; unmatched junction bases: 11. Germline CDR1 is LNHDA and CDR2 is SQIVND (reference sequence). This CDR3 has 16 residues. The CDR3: CASDTTDRADTGELFF. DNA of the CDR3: TGTGCCAGTGATACCACGGACAGGGCGGACACCGGGGAGCTGTTTTTT.

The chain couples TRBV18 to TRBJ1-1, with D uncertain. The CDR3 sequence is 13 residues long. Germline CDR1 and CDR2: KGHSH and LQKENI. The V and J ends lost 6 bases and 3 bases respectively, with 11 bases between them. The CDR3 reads CASSPGKDTEAFF. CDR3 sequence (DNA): TGTGCCAGCTCTCCCGGGAAAGACACTGAAGCTTTCTTT.

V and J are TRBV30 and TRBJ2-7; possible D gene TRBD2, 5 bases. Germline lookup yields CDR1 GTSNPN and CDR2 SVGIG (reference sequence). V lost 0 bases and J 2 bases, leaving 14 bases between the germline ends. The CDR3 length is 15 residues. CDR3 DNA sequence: TGTGCCTGGAGTGTACTCGGGGTTCTTCCCTACGAGCAGTACTTC. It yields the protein CAWSVLGVLPYEQYF.

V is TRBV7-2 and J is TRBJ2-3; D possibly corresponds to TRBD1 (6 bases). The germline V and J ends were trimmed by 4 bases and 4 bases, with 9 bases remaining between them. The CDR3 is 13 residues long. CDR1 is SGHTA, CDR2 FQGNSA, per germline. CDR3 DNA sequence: TGTGCCAGCAGCTCCACAGGGTCAGATACGCAGTATTTT. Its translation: CASSSTGSDTQYF.

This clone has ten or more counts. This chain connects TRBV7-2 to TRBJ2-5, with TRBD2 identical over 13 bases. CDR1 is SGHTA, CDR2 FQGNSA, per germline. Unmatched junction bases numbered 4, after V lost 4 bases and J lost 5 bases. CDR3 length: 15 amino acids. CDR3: CASSSGLAGRETQYF. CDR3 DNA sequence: TGTGCCAGCAGCTCGGGACTAGCGGGGAGGGAGACCCAGTACTTC. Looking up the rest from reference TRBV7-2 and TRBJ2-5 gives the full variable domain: GAGVSQSPSNKVTEKGKDVELRCDPISGHTALYWYRQSLGQGLEFLIYFQGNSAPDKSGLPSDRFSAERTGGSVSTLTIQRTQQEDSAVYLCASSSGLAGRETQYFGPGTRLLVL.

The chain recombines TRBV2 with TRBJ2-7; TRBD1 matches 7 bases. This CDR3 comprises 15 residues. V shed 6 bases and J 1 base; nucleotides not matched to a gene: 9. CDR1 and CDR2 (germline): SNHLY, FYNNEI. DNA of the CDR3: TGTGCCAGCAGACGACAGGGAATAGTTTCCTACGAGCAGTACTTC. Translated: CASRRQGIVSYEQYF.

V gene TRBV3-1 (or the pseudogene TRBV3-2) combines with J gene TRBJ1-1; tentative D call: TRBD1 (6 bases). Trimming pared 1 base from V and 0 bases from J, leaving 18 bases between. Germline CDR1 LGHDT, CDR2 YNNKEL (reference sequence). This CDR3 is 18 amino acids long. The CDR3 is CASSQGQGRSSMNTEAFF. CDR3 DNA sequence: TGTGCCAGCAGCCAAGGGCAGGGGCGAAGCTCAATGAACACTGAAGCTTTCTTT.

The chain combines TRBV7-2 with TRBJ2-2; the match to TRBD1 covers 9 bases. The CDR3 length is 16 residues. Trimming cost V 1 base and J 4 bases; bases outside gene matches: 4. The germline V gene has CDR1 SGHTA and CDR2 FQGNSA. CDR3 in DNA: TGTGCCAGCAGCTTAGTCCCGGGACAGGGCACCGGGGAGCTGTTTTTT. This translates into CASSLVPGQGTGELFF. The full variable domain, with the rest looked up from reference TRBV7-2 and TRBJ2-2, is GAGVSQSPSNKVTEKGKDVELRCDPISGHTALYWYRQSLGQGLEFLIYFQGNSAPDKSGLPSDRFSAERTGGSVSTLTIQRTQQEDSAVYLCASSLVPGQGTGELFFGEGSRLTVL.

CDR3: CASSSHMATEAFF. The CDR3 region has the DNA TGTGCCAGCAGCTCACACATGGCCACTGAAGCTTTCTTT. The chain couples TRBV13 to TRBJ1-1; D gene ambiguous. Germline-derived CDR1 and CDR2 are PRHDT and FYEKMQ (reference sequence). Trimming removed 4 bases from V and 4 bases from J, with 10 bases in between. This CDR3 contains 13 residues.